Below are 11 T cell receptor beta chains sequenced from a single sample in a study of blood T cell repertoires in COVID-19. Data came from immunoSEQ multiplex PCR; TCRdb stores just in-frame clones and leaves some out. The data show some 170,000 clones, around 84% seen once. Material for sequencing was peripheral blood. Every receptor here comes from a woman older than 75 with acute or convalescent COVID-19.

The chain couples TRBV6-5 to TRBJ2-7, with unresolved D. The germline V gene has CDR1 MNHEY and CDR2 SVGAGI. This CDR3 is 12 amino acids long. The CDR3 coding sequence is TGTAAACGACAATTCTTTTACTACGAGCAGTACTTC. Its protein product is CKRQFFYYEQYF.

The rearrangement joins TRBV7-2 to TRBJ2-1; 8 bases fit TRBD1. Losses at the gene ends were 4 bases for V and 6 bases for J; bases not matched to a gene: 8. Germline V gene sequence: CDR1 SGHTA, CDR2 FQGNSA. The CDR3 length is 15 residues. In nucleotides, the CDR3 is TGTGCCAGCAGCTGGGGACAGGTACTACCCAATGAGCAGTTCTTC. Its protein is CASSWGQVLPNEQFF.

The V call is TRBV19, the J call TRBJ1-4; D may be TRBD1 (6 bases). In germline, CDR1 is LNHDA, CDR2 SQIVND (reference sequence). The CDR3 covers 12 residues. V lost 9 bases to trimming and J lost 3 bases, with 8 bases between them. The CDR3 bases are TGTGCCAGCAGGGGACCTAATGAAAAACTGTTTTTT. Amino acids: CASRGPNEKLFF.

The gene calls are TRBV6-4 and TRBJ2-2, with D possibly being TRBD1 (5 bases). Germline-derived CDR1 and CDR2 are MRHNA and SNTAGT. The germline V and J ends were trimmed by 2 bases and 4 bases, with 5 bases remaining between them. This CDR3 contains 13 residues. CDR3 amino acids: CASSDRGTGELFF. CDR3 nucleotides: TGTGCCAGCAGTGACAGGGGCACCGGGGAGCTGTTTTTT.

J is TRBJ2-3 and V is TRBV5-1; 8 bases line up with TRBD1. In germline, CDR1 is SGHRS, CDR2 YFSETQ. This CDR3 spans 16 amino acids. The trim removed 4 bases at V and 1 base at J, leaving 8 bases unmatched. CDR3 in amino acids: CASSRGQGAGTDTQYF. The CDR3 DNA follows: TGCGCCAGCAGCCGCGGCCAGGGGGCTGGCACAGATACGCAGTATTTT. Based on the CDR3 plus reference TRBV5-1 and TRBJ2-3, the full variable domain is KAGVTQTPRYLIKTRGQQVTLSCSPISGHRSVSWYQQTPGQGLQFLFEYFSETQRNKGNFPGRFSGRQFSNSRSEMNVSTLELGDSALYLCASSRGQGAGTDTQYFGPGTRLTVL.

The chain couples TRBV18 to TRBJ2-2; weak D call: TRBD1 (7 bases). The CDR3 loop spans 15 amino acids. The V end lost 5 bases, the J end lost 6 bases, and 16 bases lay between the germline ends. Germline V gives CDR1 KGHSH, CDR2 LQKENI. CDR3 in amino acids: CASSSGGQLAGELFF. The CDR3 region has the DNA TGTGCCAGCTCATCCGGGGGACAGCTGGCCGGGGAGCTGTTTTTT.

The chain is built from TRBV28 and TRBJ1-5, with 7 bases identical to TRBD1. The germline CDR1 and CDR2 sequences are MDHEN and SYDVKM. With V trimmed by 5 bases and J by 0 bases, 13 bases remained unmatched. The CDR3 has 18 amino acids. The CDR3 DNA reads as TGTGCCAGCAGTCCGGGACAGATCGAAGCCTATAGCAATCAGCCCCAGCATTTT. This translates into CASSPGQIEAYSNQPQHF. The full variable domain, in which reference TRBV28 and TRBJ1-5 provide the parts outside the CDR3, is DVKVTQSSRYLVKRTGEKVFLECVQDMDHENMFWYRQDPGLGLRLIYFSYDVKMKEKGDIPEGYSVSREKKERFSLILESASTNQTSMYLCASSPGQIEAYSNQPQHFGDGTRLSIL.

CDR3 coding DNA: TGTGCCAGCAGTCCCTGGGGACTAGCGGGAACTGAGCAGTTCTTC. Translating it yields CASSPWGLAGTEQFF. V usage is TRBV28 and J usage is TRBJ2-1; 13 positions match TRBD2. The CDR3 spans 15 residues. The V gene's germline CDR1 is MDHEN and CDR2 SYDVKM. Trimming cost V 5 bases and J 9 bases; bases outside gene matches: 7.

The chain uses TRBV11-1 and TRBJ2-7, with 12 nucleotides matching TRBD2. The CDR3 has 15 residues. CDR1 and CDR2 from the germline V gene are SGHAT and FQDESV (reference sequence). V dropped 5 bases and J dropped 3; count of bases not matched to a gene: 5. CDR3 residues: CASSSPTSGSYEQYF. CDR3 sequence (DNA): TGTGCCAGCAGCAGCCCGACTAGCGGGAGCTACGAGCAGTACTTC. The complete variable domain, with remaining parts taken from reference TRBV11-1 and TRBJ2-7, reads EAEVAQSPRYKITEKSQAVAFWCDPISGHATLYWYRQILGQGPELLVQFQDESVVDDSQLPKDRFSAERLKGVDSTLKIQPAELGDSAMYLCASSSPTSGSYEQYFGPGTRLTVT.

The V gene is TRBV27, the J gene TRBJ2-3, with D maybe TRBD2 (6 bases). Germline CDR1 MNHEY, CDR2 SMNVEV (reference sequence). This CDR3 contains 16 residues. Trimming took 6 bases from V and 2 from J, leaving 18 bases between them. This chain's CDR3 is CASRGMGGRYTDTQYF. DNA for the CDR3: TGTGCCAGCAGGGGCATGGGGGGACGGTACACAGATACGCAGTATTTT.

Ten or more counts support this clone. This chain joins TRBV7-9 and TRBJ1-1; tentative D call: TRBD1 (6 bases). V was pared by 5 bases and J by 8 bases, with 9 bases between. The CDR3 runs 11 residues. Germline assignment: CDR1 SEHNR and CDR2 FQNEAQ (reference sequence). CDR3 sequence (DNA): TGTGCCAGCAGCCGAACAGGGGAAGCTTTCTTT. Protein product: CASSRTGEAFF.